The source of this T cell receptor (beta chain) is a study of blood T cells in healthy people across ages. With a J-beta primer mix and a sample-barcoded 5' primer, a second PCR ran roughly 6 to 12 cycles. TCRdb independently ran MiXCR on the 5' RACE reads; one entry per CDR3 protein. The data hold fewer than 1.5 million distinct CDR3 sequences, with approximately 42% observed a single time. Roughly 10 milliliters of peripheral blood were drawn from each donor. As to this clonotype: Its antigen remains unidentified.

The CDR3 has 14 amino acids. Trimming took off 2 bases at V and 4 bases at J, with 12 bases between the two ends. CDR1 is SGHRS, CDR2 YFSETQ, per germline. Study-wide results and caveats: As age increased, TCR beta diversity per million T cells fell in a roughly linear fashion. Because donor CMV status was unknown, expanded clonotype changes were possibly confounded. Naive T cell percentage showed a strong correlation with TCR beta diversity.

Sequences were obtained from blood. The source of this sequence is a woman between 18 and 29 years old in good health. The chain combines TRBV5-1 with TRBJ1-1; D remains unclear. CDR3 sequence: CASSLSGDFTEAFF. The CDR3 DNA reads TGCGCCAGCAGCTTATCCGGCGACTTCACTGAAGCTTTCTTT.